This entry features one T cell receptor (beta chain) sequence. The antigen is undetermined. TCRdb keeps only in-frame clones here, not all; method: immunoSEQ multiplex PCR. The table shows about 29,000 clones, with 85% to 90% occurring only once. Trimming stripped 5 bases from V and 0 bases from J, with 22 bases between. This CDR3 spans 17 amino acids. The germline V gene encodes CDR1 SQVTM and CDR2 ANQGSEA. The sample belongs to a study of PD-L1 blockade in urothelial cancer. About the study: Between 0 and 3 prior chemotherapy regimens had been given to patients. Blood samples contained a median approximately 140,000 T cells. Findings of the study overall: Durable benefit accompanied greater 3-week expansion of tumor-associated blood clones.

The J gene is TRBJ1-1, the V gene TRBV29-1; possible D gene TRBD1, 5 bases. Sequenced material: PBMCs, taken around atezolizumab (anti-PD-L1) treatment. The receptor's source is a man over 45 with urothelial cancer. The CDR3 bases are TGCAGCGTTAACCTGCGGCGGGGGAAAGCCATGAACACTGAAGCTTTCTTT. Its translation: CSVNLRRGKAMNTEAFF.